This T cell receptor (beta chain) appears in the sequencing data of a study of shared clonotypes between healthy human individuals. The germline V gene has CDR1 SGDLS and CDR2 YYNGEE. The CDR3 spans 13 residues. V lost 0 bases, J lost 6 bases, and 10 bases lay in between. Study results and limitations: Memory subsets generally showed smaller estimated richness than naive subsets did.

The authors loaded about 200 ng DNA, some 32,000 T cell genomes, into sorted-subset replicate PCRs. Only in-frame clones appear in the TCRdb table, and some are missing; sequencing was by immunoSEQ multiplex PCR. In the table there are fewer than 400,000 clones, approximately 74% of which are singletons. The donors were all Caucasian adults (living in Nashville, Tennessee). This clone was seen only a few times. Its cognate antigen is unknown. The genes are TRBV9 and TRBJ2-7; D not certain. Sequencing input: memory CD4+ T cells sorted from blood. Subset reported: CD45RA-negative fraction. This clonotype was obtained from a man aged 30 to 39 in good health. CDR3 sequence reads: CASSVAKGSEQYF. In DNA form, the CDR3 reads TGTGCCAGCAGCGTAGCCAAGGGATCCGAGCAGTACTTC.